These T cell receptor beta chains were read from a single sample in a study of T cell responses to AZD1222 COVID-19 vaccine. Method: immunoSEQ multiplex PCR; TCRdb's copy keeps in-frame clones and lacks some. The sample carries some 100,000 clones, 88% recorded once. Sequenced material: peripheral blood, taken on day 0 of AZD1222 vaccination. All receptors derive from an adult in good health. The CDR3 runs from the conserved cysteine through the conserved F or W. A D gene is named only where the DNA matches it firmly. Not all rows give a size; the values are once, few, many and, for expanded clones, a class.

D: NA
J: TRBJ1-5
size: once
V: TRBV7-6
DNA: TGTGCCAGCAGCTTAGCAGGGGGGGAGCCCCAGCATTTT
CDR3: CASSLAGGEPQHF

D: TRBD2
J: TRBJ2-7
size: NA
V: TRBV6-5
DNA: TGTGCCAGCACCCAAAGCGGGGGGGCCACCTACGAGCAGTACTTC
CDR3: CASTQSGGATYEQYF

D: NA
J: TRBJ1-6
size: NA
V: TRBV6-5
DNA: TGTGCCAGCAGTTATACAGGGATCGGGGTTAATTCACCCCTCCACTTT
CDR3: CASSYTGIGVNSPLHF

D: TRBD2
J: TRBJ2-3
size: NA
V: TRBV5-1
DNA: TGCGCCAGCAGCTCGGGACTAGCGGGGGGGCTTAGCACAGATACGCAGTATTTT
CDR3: CASSSGLAGGLSTDTQYF

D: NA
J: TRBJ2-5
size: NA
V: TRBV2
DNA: TGTGCCAGCAGGGAGGACTGGCAAGAGACCCAGTACTTC
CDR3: CASREDWQETQYF

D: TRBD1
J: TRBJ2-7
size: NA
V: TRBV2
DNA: TGTGCCAGCAGTGATCGGACAGGGGTGAACGAGCAGTACTTC
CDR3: CASSDRTGVNEQYF

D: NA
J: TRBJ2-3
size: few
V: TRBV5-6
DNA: TGTGCCAGCAGCTTGGGGGGCACGAATACGCAGTATTTT
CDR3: CASSLGGTNTQYF

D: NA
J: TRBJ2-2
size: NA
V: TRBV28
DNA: TGTGCCAGCAGGGGGGGCCCCGACACCGGGGAGCTGTTTTTT
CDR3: CASRGGPDTGELFF

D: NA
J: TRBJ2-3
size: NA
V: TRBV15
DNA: TGTGCCACCAGCAGAGAAAGGGGAACCGTGACAGATACGCAGTATTTT
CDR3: CATSRERGTVTDTQYF

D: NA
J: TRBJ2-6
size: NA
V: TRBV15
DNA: TGTGCCACCAGCAGAGAGGGGGGAGCTGGGGCCAACGTCCTGACTTTC
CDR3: CATSREGGAGANVLTF

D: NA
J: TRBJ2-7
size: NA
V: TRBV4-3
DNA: TGCGCCAGCAGCCCCGGGACTCTGTACGAGCAGTACTTC
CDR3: CASSPGTLYEQYF

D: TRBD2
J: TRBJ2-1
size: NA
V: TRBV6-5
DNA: TGTGCCAGCAGTTACACTACTAGCGGGGGGCCCAATGAGCAGTTCTTC
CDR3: CASSYTTSGGPNEQFF

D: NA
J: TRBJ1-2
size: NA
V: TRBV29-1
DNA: TGCAGCGTTGAAGAATTTGGTTCGGGAGGAAAGGGGTATGGCTACACCTTC
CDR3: CSVEEFGSGGKGYGYTF

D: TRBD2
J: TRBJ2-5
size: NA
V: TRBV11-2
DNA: TGTGCCAGCAGCTCACGACTAGCGGGGATAGGTATAGAGACCCAGTACTTC
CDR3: CASSSRLAGIGIETQYF

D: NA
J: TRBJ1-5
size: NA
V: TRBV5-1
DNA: TGCGCCAGCAGCTTGTGCTTGTCACGACAACGGGGGAGCAATCAGCCCCAGCATTTT
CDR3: CASSLCLSRQRGSNQPQHF

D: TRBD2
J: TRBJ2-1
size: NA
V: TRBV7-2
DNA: TGTGCCAGCAGCTTAGCCGGGGGGGCCTTCAATGAGCAGTTCTTC
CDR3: CASSLAGGAFNEQFF